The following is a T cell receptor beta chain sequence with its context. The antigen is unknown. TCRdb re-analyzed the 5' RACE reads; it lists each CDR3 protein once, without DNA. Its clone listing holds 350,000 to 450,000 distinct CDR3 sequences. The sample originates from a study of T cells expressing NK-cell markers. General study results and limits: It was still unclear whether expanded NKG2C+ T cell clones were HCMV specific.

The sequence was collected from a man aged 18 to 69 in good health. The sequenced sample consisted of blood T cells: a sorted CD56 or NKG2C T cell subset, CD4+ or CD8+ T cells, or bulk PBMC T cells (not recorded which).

CDR3 in amino acids: CASSRTGTNPDTQYF. The chain combines TRBV12-3 or TRBV12-4 with TRBJ2-3; TCRdb proposes TRBD1, but this gene call is untestable without DNA. The CDR3 has 15 residues.